The rows below give T cell receptor beta chains drawn from one sample of a study of cytomegalovirus exposure and HLA in healthy donors. This table comes from immunoSEQ multiplex PCR, and its TCRdb copy is limited to in-frame clones, with some not included. The table has about 110,000 clones, 82% seen once. Sample: PBMCs. The receptors come from a man aged 25-45 years in good health and CMV-seropositive. Both conserved end residues are part of each CDR3. Each record gives: D gene, J gene, V gene, clone size, CDR3 DNA, CDR3 protein. The D gene is left open where the match is weak. Clone size appears in some rows only: once, few, many, or a class for an expanded clone.

d_call: NA; j_call: TRBJ2-7; v_call: TRBV18; clone_size: NA; cdr3_nt: TGTGCCAGCTCACCACGCGGATACGAGCAGTACTTC; cdr3_aa: CASSPRGYEQYF
d_call: NA; j_call: TRBJ1-2; v_call: TRBV10-3; clone_size: NA; cdr3_nt: TGTGCCATCAGTGAGTCACTGGGAGGCACTTACTATGGCTACACCTTC; cdr3_aa: CAISESLGGTYYGYTF
d_call: TRBD1; j_call: TRBJ1-6; v_call: TRBV6-5; clone_size: NA; cdr3_nt: TGTGCCAGCAGTTATTCTTTCTTGGACAGGGGTTCACCCCTCCACTTT; cdr3_aa: CASSYSFLDRGSPLHF
d_call: NA; j_call: TRBJ2-6; v_call: TRBV7-7; clone_size: once; cdr3_nt: TGTGCCAGCAGCTCCTCCCCCTCTGGGGCCAACGGCCTGACTTTC; cdr3_aa: CASSSSPSGANGLTF
d_call: NA; j_call: TRBJ2-4; v_call: TRBV5-1; clone_size: NA; cdr3_nt: TGCGCCAGCAGCCGTCCCGGGACGGGACTTTTGGCCAAAAACAGTCAGTACTTC; cdr3_aa: CASSRPGTGLLAKNSQYF
d_call: TRBD2; j_call: TRBJ2-1; v_call: TRBV5-1; clone_size: NA; cdr3_nt: TGCGCCAGCAGCTTGGATAGCCGGGGGGGATATCATGAGCAGTTCTTC; cdr3_aa: CASSLDSRGGYHEQFF
d_call: NA; j_call: TRBJ2-2; v_call: TRBV11-3; clone_size: NA; cdr3_nt: TGTGCCAGCAGCTTCGGAGGGGCTCGACCCGGGGAGCTGTTTTTT; cdr3_aa: CASSFGGARPGELFF
d_call: TRBD1; j_call: TRBJ2-1; v_call: TRBV4-2; clone_size: NA; cdr3_nt: TGTGCCAGCAGCCACAACAGGGGGTCTTGGGATGAGCAGTTCTTC; cdr3_aa: CASSHNRGSWDEQFF
d_call: TRBD1; j_call: TRBJ1-6; v_call: TRBV14; clone_size: NA; cdr3_nt: TGTGCCAGCAGCCAGGAGACAGGGGGAACCTATAATTCACCCCTCCACTTT; cdr3_aa: CASSQETGGTYNSPLHF
d_call: TRBD1; j_call: TRBJ1-2; v_call: TRBV2; clone_size: NA; cdr3_nt: TGTGCCAGCTCTTCCCTGGGACAGCATGGCTACACCTTC; cdr3_aa: CASSSLGQHGYTF
d_call: NA; j_call: TRBJ1-2; v_call: TRBV6-5; clone_size: NA; cdr3_nt: TGTGCCAGCAGTCTCAGGGACTATGGCTACACCTTC; cdr3_aa: CASSLRDYGYTF
d_call: NA; j_call: TRBJ1-2; v_call: TRBV21-1; clone_size: NA; cdr3_nt: TGTGCCAGCAGCAATATGGGACTGAGATACACCTTC; cdr3_aa: CASSNMGLRYTF
d_call: NA; j_call: TRBJ2-1; v_call: TRBV7-8; clone_size: NA; cdr3_nt: TGTGCCAGCAGCCAAGCGGGTAATGAGCAGTTCTTC; cdr3_aa: CASSQAGNEQFF
d_call: TRBD1; j_call: TRBJ1-4; v_call: TRBV6-1; clone_size: NA; cdr3_nt: TGTGCCAGCAGTGAAGGGACAGGGGGTCGGCCTAGGGAAAAACTGTTTTTT; cdr3_aa: CASSEGTGGRPREKLFF
d_call: NA; j_call: TRBJ2-5; v_call: TRBV18; clone_size: NA; cdr3_nt: TGTGCCAGCTCACTCGGGACTGCGGAGGCCCAGTACTTC; cdr3_aa: CASSLGTAEAQYF
d_call: TRBD1; j_call: TRBJ1-6; v_call: TRBV18; clone_size: NA; cdr3_nt: TGTGCCAGCTCACTTCGACAGGGTAATAATTCACCCCTCCACTTT; cdr3_aa: CASSLRQGNNSPLHF
d_call: TRBD2; j_call: TRBJ2-7; v_call: TRBV5-1; clone_size: NA; cdr3_nt: TGCGCCAGCAGCTTTAGCGGGGGAAAGTCCTACGAGCAGTACTTC; cdr3_aa: CASSFSGGKSYEQYF
d_call: NA; j_call: TRBJ2-2; v_call: TRBV19; clone_size: NA; cdr3_nt: TGTGCCAGTAGTATCGGTCGGGGGACAGTTGGCACCGGGGAGCTGTTTTTT; cdr3_aa: CASSIGRGTVGTGELFF
d_call: NA; j_call: TRBJ2-7; v_call: TRBV6-5; clone_size: once; cdr3_nt: TGTGCCAGCAGTATAGACAGGTACGACGAGCAGTACTTC; cdr3_aa: CASSIDRYDEQYF
d_call: TRBD1; j_call: TRBJ1-5; v_call: TRBV5-1; clone_size: few; cdr3_nt: TGCGCCAGCTCGACAGGACAGGGTAGCATCGATCAGCCCCAGCATTTT; cdr3_aa: CASSTGQGSIDQPQHF
d_call: NA; j_call: TRBJ2-7; v_call: TRBV7-3; clone_size: NA; cdr3_nt: TGTGCCAGCTTAAACTCCTACGAGCAGTACTTC; cdr3_aa: CASLNSYEQYF
d_call: NA; j_call: TRBJ1-1; v_call: TRBV11-2; clone_size: NA; cdr3_nt: TGTGCCAGCGTGAAAGGCGGGGAAGCTTTCTTT; cdr3_aa: CASVKGGEAFF
d_call: TRBD1; j_call: TRBJ1-4; v_call: TRBV19; clone_size: NA; cdr3_nt: TGTGCCAGTAGTATCGGGACAGGGGCAACTAATGAAAAACTGTTTTTT; cdr3_aa: CASSIGTGATNEKLFF
d_call: NA; j_call: TRBJ1-5; v_call: TRBV18; clone_size: NA; cdr3_nt: TGTGCCAGCTCACCGACAGAAAACAATCAGCCCCAGCATTTT; cdr3_aa: CASSPTENNQPQHF
d_call: NA; j_call: TRBJ1-2; v_call: TRBV7-2; clone_size: NA; cdr3_nt: TGTGCCAGCAGCTTCCAACAGGGCTTGTATGGCTACACCTTC; cdr3_aa: CASSFQQGLYGYTF
d_call: NA; j_call: TRBJ1-6; v_call: TRBV28; clone_size: once; cdr3_nt: TGTGCCAGCAGTTTAGGAGGCCAGGGGACCTATAATTCACCCCTCCACTTT; cdr3_aa: CASSLGGQGTYNSPLHF
d_call: NA; j_call: TRBJ1-1; v_call: TRBV5-1; clone_size: once; cdr3_nt: TGCGCCAGCAGCTTGGAAGGCGTCAGGGCTGAAGCTTTCTTT; cdr3_aa: CASSLEGVRAEAFF
d_call: NA; j_call: TRBJ1-6; v_call: TRBV7-9; clone_size: NA; cdr3_nt: TGTGCCAGCAGCTTGAGTAATTCACCCCTCCACTTT; cdr3_aa: CASSLSNSPLHF
d_call: NA; j_call: TRBJ2-2; v_call: TRBV7-3; clone_size: NA; cdr3_nt: TGTGCCAGCAGTCCAACAGGGTGGGGCACCGGGGAGCTGTTTTTT; cdr3_aa: CASSPTGWGTGELFF
d_call: TRBD1; j_call: TRBJ2-7; v_call: TRBV11-2; clone_size: NA; cdr3_nt: TGTGCCAGCAGCCAGGGGGCGAAGGCCTACGAGCAGTACTTC; cdr3_aa: CASSQGAKAYEQYF
d_call: TRBD1; j_call: TRBJ1-6; v_call: TRBV19; clone_size: NA; cdr3_nt: TGTGCCAGTAGCCTACCGGGACAGGTACATTCACCCCTCCACTTT; cdr3_aa: CASSLPGQVHSPLHF
d_call: NA; j_call: TRBJ1-5; v_call: TRBV9; clone_size: NA; cdr3_nt: TGTGCCAGCAGCGTAGGGGCAGGGGACAATCAGCCCCAGCATTTT; cdr3_aa: CASSVGAGDNQPQHF
d_call: NA; j_call: TRBJ1-1; v_call: TRBV30; clone_size: NA; cdr3_nt: TGTGCCTGGAGTGTAGCTTTCTCTGAAGCTTTCTTT; cdr3_aa: CAWSVAFSEAFF
d_call: NA; j_call: TRBJ1-1; v_call: TRBV9; clone_size: NA; cdr3_nt: TGTGCCAGCAGCGTATCCGGGAACACTGAAGCTTTCTTT; cdr3_aa: CASSVSGNTEAFF
d_call: NA; j_call: TRBJ1-3; v_call: TRBV11-2; clone_size: NA; cdr3_nt: TGTGCCAGCAGCCTGCGCCGGGACTTCGGAAACACCATATATTTT; cdr3_aa: CASSLRRDFGNTIYF
d_call: NA; j_call: TRBJ2-3; v_call: TRBV29-1; clone_size: once; cdr3_nt: TGCAGCGGACGACACTTTCGGGATACGCAGTATTTT; cdr3_aa: CSGRHFRDTQYF
d_call: TRBD1; j_call: TRBJ1-6; v_call: TRBV7-9; clone_size: NA; cdr3_nt: TGTTCCAGCAGCTCGAGAGCCCAGGGGGTCTCCTATAATTCACCCCTCCACTTT; cdr3_aa: CSSSSRAQGVSYNSPLHF
d_call: TRBD2; j_call: TRBJ2-1; v_call: TRBV7-9; clone_size: NA; cdr3_nt: TGTTCCAGCAGCTCGTTGGGACTAGCGGGCCTTGGCAATGAGCAGTTCTTC; cdr3_aa: CSSSSLGLAGLGNEQFF
d_call: NA; j_call: TRBJ2-5; v_call: TRBV6-5; clone_size: NA; cdr3_nt: TGTGCCAGCGGGAGACTCCAAGAGACCCAGTACTTC; cdr3_aa: CASGRLQETQYF
d_call: NA; j_call: TRBJ2-6; v_call: TRBV5-4; clone_size: NA; cdr3_nt: TGTGCCCAGGGTTTTTGGTCTGGGGCCAACGTCCTGACTTTC; cdr3_aa: CAQGFWSGANVLTF
d_call: NA; j_call: TRBJ1-2; v_call: TRBV19; clone_size: NA; cdr3_nt: TGTGCCAGTAGTACGTCCCCGCAGGGCTATGGCTACACCTTC; cdr3_aa: CASSTSPQGYGYTF
d_call: TRBD1; j_call: TRBJ2-5; v_call: TRBV27; clone_size: NA; cdr3_nt: TGTGCCAGCAGCTATAGACAGGGCGGAGAGACCCAGTACTTC; cdr3_aa: CASSYRQGGETQYF
d_call: TRBD2; j_call: TRBJ2-5; v_call: TRBV7-2; clone_size: few; cdr3_nt: TGTGCCAGCAGCCGTTCCGGGGGGGAGACCCAGTACTTC; cdr3_aa: CASSRSGGETQYF
d_call: NA; j_call: TRBJ2-3; v_call: TRBV10-2; clone_size: NA; cdr3_nt: TGCGCCAGCAGGTTGACAGGCCGCACAGATACGCAGTATTTT; cdr3_aa: CASRLTGRTDTQYF
d_call: NA; j_call: TRBJ1-3; v_call: TRBV5-1; clone_size: NA; cdr3_nt: TGCGCCAGCAGCCCGAGATCCGACTCTGGAAACACCATATATTTT; cdr3_aa: CASSPRSDSGNTIYF
d_call: NA; j_call: TRBJ2-5; v_call: TRBV18; clone_size: NA; cdr3_nt: TGTGCCAGCTCACCAAGGGGACTTCTCCAAGAGACCCAGTACTTC; cdr3_aa: CASSPRGLLQETQYF
d_call: NA; j_call: TRBJ2-5; v_call: TRBV27; clone_size: NA; cdr3_nt: TGTGCCAGCAGTTTATCTTTCCGGGAGAGGAGTGAGACCCAGTACTTC; cdr3_aa: CASSLSFRERSETQYF
d_call: NA; j_call: TRBJ2-6; v_call: TRBV7-6; clone_size: NA; cdr3_nt: TGTGCCAGCAGCTTTAACAGGGTTGGGGCCAACGTCCTGACTTTC; cdr3_aa: CASSFNRVGANVLTF
d_call: TRBD1; j_call: TRBJ1-5; v_call: TRBV7-3; clone_size: few; cdr3_nt: TGTGCCAGCAGCTCCCGGGCTCCGGGACAGCAAAGGCATTGCGGCAATCAGCCCCAGCATTTT; cdr3_aa: CASSSRAPGQQRHCGNQPQHF
d_call: TRBD1; j_call: TRBJ1-6; v_call: TRBV13; clone_size: NA; cdr3_nt: TGTGCCAGCAGCCGAGAACCGGGACAGGGGGCATCGGTTTCACCCCTCCACTTT; cdr3_aa: CASSREPGQGASVSPLHF
d_call: TRBD1; j_call: TRBJ1-6; v_call: TRBV27; clone_size: NA; cdr3_nt: TGTGCCAGCACCCCCGGGACAGGGGGCGCGTCGCATAATTCACCCCTCCACTTT; cdr3_aa: CASTPGTGGASHNSPLHF
d_call: NA; j_call: TRBJ2-3; v_call: TRBV7-2; clone_size: NA; cdr3_nt: TGTGCCAGCAGCTTTGACGGGAGCACAGATACGCAGTATTTT; cdr3_aa: CASSFDGSTDTQYF
d_call: NA; j_call: TRBJ2-2; v_call: TRBV27; clone_size: few; cdr3_nt: TGTGCCAGCAGCATAGAAGGGGACATCAGAGCCGGGGAGCTGTTTTTT; cdr3_aa: CASSIEGDIRAGELFF
d_call: NA; j_call: TRBJ1-6; v_call: TRBV6-1; clone_size: NA; cdr3_nt: TGTGCCAGCACTAGGAGCTCCTATAATTCACCCCTCCACTTT; cdr3_aa: CASTRSSYNSPLHF
d_call: TRBD2; j_call: TRBJ2-5; v_call: TRBV30; clone_size: NA; cdr3_nt: TGTGCCTGGAGTAGCGGGGTGGGGGAGACCCAGTACTTC; cdr3_aa: CAWSSGVGETQYF
d_call: NA; j_call: TRBJ1-5; v_call: TRBV4-2; clone_size: NA; cdr3_nt: TGTGCCAGCAGCCGAGTGGAGACGGAGAAGGAGGGCAATCAGCCCCAGCATTTT; cdr3_aa: CASSRVETEKEGNQPQHF